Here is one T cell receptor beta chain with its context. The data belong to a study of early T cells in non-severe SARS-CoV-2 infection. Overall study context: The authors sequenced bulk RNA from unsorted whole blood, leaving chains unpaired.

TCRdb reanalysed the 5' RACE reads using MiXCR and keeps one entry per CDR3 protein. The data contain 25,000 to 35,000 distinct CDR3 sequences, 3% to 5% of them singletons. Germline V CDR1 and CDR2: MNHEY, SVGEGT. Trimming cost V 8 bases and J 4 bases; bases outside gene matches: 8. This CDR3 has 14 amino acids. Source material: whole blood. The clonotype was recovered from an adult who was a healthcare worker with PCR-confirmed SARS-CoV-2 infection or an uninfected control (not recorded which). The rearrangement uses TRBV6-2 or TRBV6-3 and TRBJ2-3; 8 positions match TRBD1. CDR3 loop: CASRTGNEADTQYF. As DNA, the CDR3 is TGTGCCAGCCGGACAGGGAATGAAGCAGATACGCAGTATTTT.